This T cell receptor beta chain was recorded in a study of memory CD4+ T cells and cytomegalovirus serostatus. Across the study: Of the healthy Belgian adults, 9 were CMV seropositive and approximately 24 seronegative. Study-wide results and limits: Suggested: most of the CMV-linked TCR signature lies in CD4+ memory cells. About 40% of the roughly 160 known CMV-associated TCRbeta sequences appeared in CD4+ memory.

As processed by the authors: Out-of-frame sequences were removed, leaving some 2 million distinct TCRbeta sequences. The assay was immunoSEQ multiplex PCR, and TCRdb's table has in-frame clones only and misses some. The DNA was the basis for D and trimming; V, J and clone size are from that table. The sample gives about 92,000 clones, 80% of which show up once; around 3.6% is in the top ten. Single viable CD3+CD4+CD8-CD45RO+ cells were sorted as the memory CD4+ T cells. This clone has a handful of counts. Its antigen is still unknown. Sequencing input: memory CD4+ T cells from blood. The receptor was derived from an adult in good health and CMV-seropositive.

CDR3 coding DNA: TGTGCCAGCCTGACTTACCAAGAGACCCAGTACTTC. Translation: CASLTYQETQYF. The rearrangement uses TRBV6-1 and TRBJ2-5; D unresolved. The CDR3 has 12 residues. CDR1 is MNHNS, CDR2 SASEGT, per germline. Trimming took 8 bases from V and 0 from J, leaving 7 bases between them.